The T cell receptor beta chain under discussion was sequenced for a study of T-cell memory formation after mild COVID-19. Constant-segment primers served in 5'RACE that generated TCR alpha and TCR beta cDNA libraries bearing sample barcodes and UMIs. TCRdb passed the 5' RACE reads through MiXCR, listing each CDR3 protein once. The table has 200,000 to 250,000 distinct CDR3 sequences, over 9% seen once. Study-wide results and caveats: The CD4+ clones that contracted clustered mainly within CM and EM, and the CD8+ clones concentrated in EMRA. Whether second-wave clones peaking at day 37 were SARS-CoV-2 specific went unconfirmed. Certain responding clones were present in pre-infection memory, suggesting participation of cross-reactive memory.

A note on this clonotype: What it binds is not known.

Trimming took 1 base from V and 6 from J; bases not matched to a gene: 6. Germline CDR1 and CDR2: MGHDK and SYGVNS. CDR3 size: 15 residues. This sequence joins TRBV25-1 and TRBJ1-2; TRBD1 aligns across 9 bases. The sample consisted of PBMCs or a T cell subset sorted from them (not recorded which). The receptor was derived from a man younger than 35 who had mild COVID-19 (a few samples of this study predate the infection). Cell type and time point are not known. Written as DNA, the CDR3 is TGTGCCAGCAGTGAATCTACCGGGACAGGGAATGGCTACACCTTC. Translation: CASSESTGTGNGYTF.